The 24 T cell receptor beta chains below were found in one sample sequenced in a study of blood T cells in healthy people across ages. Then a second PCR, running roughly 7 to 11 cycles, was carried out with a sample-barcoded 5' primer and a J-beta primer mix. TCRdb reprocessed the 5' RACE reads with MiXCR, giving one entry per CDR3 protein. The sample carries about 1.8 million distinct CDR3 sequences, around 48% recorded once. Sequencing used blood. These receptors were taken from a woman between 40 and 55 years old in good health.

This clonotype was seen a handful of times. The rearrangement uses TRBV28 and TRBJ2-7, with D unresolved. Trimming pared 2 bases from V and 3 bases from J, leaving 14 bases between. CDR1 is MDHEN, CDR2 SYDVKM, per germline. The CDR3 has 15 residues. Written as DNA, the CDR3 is TGTGCCAGCAGTTTAACTCCAGGTGACTTCTACGAGCAGTACTTC. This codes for CASSLTPGDFYEQYF.

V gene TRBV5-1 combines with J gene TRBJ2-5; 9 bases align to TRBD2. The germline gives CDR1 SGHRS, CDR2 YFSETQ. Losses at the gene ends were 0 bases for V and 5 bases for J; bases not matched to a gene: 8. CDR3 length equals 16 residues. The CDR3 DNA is TGCGCCAGCAGCTTGGCCGGGCGAGCGGGAGGTGAGACCCAGTACTTC. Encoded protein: CASSLAGRAGGETQYF.

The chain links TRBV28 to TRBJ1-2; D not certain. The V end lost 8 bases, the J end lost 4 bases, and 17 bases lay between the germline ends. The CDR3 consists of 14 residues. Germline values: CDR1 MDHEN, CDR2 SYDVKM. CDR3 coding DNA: TGTGCCAGCCAATTCGAAGGAGTAGGCTATGGCTACACCTTC. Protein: CASQFEGVGYGYTF.

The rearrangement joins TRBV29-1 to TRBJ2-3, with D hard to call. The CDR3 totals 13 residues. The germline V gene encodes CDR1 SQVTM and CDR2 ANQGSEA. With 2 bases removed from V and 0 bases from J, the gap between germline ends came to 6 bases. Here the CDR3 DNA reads TGCAGCGTTGAACCCTCCAGCACAGATACGCAGTATTTT. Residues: CSVEPSSTDTQYF.

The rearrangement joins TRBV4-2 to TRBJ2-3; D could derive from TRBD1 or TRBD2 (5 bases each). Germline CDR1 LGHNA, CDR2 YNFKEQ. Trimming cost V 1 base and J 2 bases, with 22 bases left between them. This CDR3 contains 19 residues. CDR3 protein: CASSQVPARGRPNTDTQYF. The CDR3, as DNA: TGTGCCAGCAGCCAAGTGCCGGCGAGGGGCAGGCCAAACACAGATACGCAGTATTTT.

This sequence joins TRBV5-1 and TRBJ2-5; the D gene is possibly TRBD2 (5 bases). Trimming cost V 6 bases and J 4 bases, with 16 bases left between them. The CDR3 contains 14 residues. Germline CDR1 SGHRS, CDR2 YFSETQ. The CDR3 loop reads CASKVDGGGETQYF. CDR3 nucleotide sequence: TGCGCCAGCAAGGTTGACGGTGGAGGAGAGACCCAGTACTTC.

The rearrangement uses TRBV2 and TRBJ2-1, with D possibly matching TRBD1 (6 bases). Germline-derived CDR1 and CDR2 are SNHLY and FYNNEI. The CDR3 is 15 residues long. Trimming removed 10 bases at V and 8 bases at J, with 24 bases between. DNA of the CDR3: TGTGCCACCCGGCTCGGGACAAGAAGAATGGATGAGCAGTTCTTC. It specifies CATRLGTRRMDEQFF.

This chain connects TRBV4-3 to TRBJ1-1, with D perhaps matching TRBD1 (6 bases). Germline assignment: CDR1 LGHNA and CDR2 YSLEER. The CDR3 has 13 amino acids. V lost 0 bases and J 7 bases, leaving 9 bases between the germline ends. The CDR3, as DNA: TGCGCCAGCAGCCAAGATCAGGGGTTTGAAGCTTTCTTT. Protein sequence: CASSQDQGFEAFF.

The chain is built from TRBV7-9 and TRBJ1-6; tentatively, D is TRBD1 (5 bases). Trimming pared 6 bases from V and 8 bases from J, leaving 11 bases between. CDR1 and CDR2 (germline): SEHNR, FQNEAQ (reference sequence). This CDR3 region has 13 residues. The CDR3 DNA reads TGTGCCAGCAGTCAAAGGGACGATTCACCCCTCCACTTT. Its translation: CASSQRDDSPLHF.

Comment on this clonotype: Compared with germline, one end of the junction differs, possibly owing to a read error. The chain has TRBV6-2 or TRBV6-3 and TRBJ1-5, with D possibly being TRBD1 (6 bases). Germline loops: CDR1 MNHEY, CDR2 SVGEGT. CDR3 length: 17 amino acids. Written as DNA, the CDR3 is TGCGCCAGCAGTTTTCGCCGGGACACTTTTTTAAATCAGCCCCAGCATTTT. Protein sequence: CASSFRRDTFLNQPQHF.

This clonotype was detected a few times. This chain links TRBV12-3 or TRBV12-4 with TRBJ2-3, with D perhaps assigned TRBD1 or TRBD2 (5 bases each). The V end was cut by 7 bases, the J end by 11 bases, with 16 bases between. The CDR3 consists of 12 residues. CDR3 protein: CASTLGLGRQYF. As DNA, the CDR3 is TGTGCCAGCACTCTTGGATTGGGACGGCAGTATTTT.

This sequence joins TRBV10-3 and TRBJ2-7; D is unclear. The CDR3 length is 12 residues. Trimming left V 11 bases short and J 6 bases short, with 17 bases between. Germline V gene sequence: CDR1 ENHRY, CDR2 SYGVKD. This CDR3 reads CASHAVSGEQYF. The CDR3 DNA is TGTGCCTCCCACGCGGTGTCAGGCGAGCAGTACTTC.

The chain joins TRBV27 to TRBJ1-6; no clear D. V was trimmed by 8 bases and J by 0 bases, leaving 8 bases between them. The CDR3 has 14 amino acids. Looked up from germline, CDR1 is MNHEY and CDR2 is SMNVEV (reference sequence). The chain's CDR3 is CASQVSSYNSPLHF. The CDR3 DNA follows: TGTGCCAGCCAAGTGAGCTCCTATAATTCACCCCTCCACTTT.

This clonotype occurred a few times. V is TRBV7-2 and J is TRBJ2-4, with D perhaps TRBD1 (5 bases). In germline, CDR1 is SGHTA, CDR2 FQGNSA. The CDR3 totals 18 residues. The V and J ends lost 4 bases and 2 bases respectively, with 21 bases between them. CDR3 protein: CASSYNTGTYLTKNIQYF. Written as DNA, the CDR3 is TGTGCCAGCAGCTATAATACAGGAACCTACCTCACCAAAAACATTCAGTACTTC.

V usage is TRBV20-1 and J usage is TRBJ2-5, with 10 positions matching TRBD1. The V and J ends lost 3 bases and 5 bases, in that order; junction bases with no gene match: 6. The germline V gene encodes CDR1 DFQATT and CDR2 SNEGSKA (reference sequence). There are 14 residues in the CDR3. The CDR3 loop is CSASRQGAWETQYF. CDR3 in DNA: TGCAGTGCTAGTAGACAGGGGGCCTGGGAGACCCAGTACTTC.

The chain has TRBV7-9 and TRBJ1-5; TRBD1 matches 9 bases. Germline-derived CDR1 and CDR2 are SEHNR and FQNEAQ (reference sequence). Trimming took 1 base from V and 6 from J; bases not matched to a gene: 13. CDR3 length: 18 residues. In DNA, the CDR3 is TGTGCCAGCAGCTTAGTTGTCACCGACAGGGGGGTGGGTCAGCCCCAGCATTTT. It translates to CASSLVVTDRGVGQPQHF.

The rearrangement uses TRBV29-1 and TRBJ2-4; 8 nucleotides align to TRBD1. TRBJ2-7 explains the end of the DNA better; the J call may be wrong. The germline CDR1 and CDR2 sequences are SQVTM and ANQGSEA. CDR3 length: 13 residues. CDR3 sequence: CSGGAGGTYEQYF. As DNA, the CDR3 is TGCAGCGGTGGGGCAGGGGGCACCTACGAGCAGTACTTC.

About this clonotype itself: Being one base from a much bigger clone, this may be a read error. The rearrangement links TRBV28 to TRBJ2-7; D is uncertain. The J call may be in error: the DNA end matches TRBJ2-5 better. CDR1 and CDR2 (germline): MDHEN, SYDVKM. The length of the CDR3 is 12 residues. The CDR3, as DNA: TGTGCCTGCATGAGCTATGGAGAGACCCAGTACTTC. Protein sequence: CACMSYGETQYF.

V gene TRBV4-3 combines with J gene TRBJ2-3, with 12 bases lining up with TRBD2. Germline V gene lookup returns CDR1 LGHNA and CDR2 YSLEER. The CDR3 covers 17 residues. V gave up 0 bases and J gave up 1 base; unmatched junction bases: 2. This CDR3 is CASSQDLAGGRTDTQYF. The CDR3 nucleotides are TGCGCCAGCAGCCAAGATCTAGCGGGGGGGCGCACAGATACGCAGTATTTT.

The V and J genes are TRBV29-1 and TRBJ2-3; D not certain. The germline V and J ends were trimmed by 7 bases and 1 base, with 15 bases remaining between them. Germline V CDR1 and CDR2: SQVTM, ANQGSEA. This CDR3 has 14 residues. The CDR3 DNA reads TGCAGCGGGGTTGGGCTCTCAGGCACAGATACGCAGTATTTT. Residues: CSGVGLSGTDTQYF.

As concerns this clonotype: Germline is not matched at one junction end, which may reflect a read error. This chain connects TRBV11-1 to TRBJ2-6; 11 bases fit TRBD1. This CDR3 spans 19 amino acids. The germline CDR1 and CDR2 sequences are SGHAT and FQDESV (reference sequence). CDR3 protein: CASSLGGGTGGSAANVLTF. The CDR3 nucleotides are TGTGCCAGCAGCTTAGGAGGGGGGACAGGGGGATCTGCGGCCAACGTCCTGACTTTC.

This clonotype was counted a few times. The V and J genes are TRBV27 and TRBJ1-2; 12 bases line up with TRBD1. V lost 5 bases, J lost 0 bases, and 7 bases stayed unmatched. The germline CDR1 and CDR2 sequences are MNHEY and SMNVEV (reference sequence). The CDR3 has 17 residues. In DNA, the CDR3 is TGTGCCAGCAGTCCGGGACAGGGGGCGTCCACTAACTATGGCTACACCTTC. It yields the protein CASSPGQGASTNYGYTF.

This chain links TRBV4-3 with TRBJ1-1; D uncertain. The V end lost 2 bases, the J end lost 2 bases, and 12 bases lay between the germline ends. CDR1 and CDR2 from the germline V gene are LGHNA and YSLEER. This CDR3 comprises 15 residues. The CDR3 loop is CASSQSLVSNTEAFF. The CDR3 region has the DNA TGCGCCAGCAGCCAAAGCTTGGTCAGTAACACTGAAGCTTTCTTT.

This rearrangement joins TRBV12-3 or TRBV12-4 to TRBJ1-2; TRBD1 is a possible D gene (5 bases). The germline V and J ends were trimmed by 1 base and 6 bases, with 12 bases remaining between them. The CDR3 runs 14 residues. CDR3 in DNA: TGTGCCAGCAGTTTAGTTCGGGGACTAGATGGCTACACCTTC. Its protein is CASSLVRGLDGYTF.